The source of this T cell receptor beta chain is a study of cytomegalovirus exposure and HLA in healthy donors. The study's findings and limits: It was confirmed in vitro that a few of the CMV-associated chains were specific for CMV antigens.

Worth noting for this clone: No antigen is known for it.

CDR1 LNHNV and CDR2 YYDKDF come from the germline V gene (reference sequence). V was clipped by 5 bases and J by 4 bases; unmatched bases: 11. This CDR3 has 15 amino acids. PCR used 60 Vbeta primers and 13 Jbeta primers. Original analysis: In a later analysis, roughly 10 million of some 80 million unique beta chains occurred in at least two donors. Sequencing used immunoSEQ multiplex PCR; TCRdb keeps in-frame clones, though not all of them. V, J and clone size reflect that table, while D and trimming were determined from the DNA. The sample has 100,000 to 120,000 clones, approximately 14% seen once. The chain has TRBV15 and TRBJ2-7, with 7 bases lining up with TRBD1. The clonotype comes from a female donor in good health and CMV-seronegative. Sequenced input: PBMCs. DNA of the CDR3: TGTGCCACCAGCCCTGGGGCAGGGGGTTCTTACGAGCAGTACTTC. It translates to CATSPGAGGSYEQYF.